What follows is one T cell receptor (beta chain) and its context. What it recognizes is unknown. One junction end does not reproduce the germline sequence, and a read error may be involved. This specimen comes from a study of tumor-infiltrating lymphocytes in primary liver carcinoma. Background on the study: Spanning 4.2 to 10 cm, the tumors were T1-T3 N0M0. The study obtained roughly 3.5 to 8 million productive TCRbeta reads per sample, similar across tissue types. Overall study results and limits: A small share of top clones, only about 7-25%, was found in all five tumor regions.

Joint extraction of RNA and DNA used roughly 18-34 mg of bulk tissue that was unsorted. CDR1 and CDR2 (germline): MDHEN, SYDVKM. The CDR3 loop spans 13 amino acids. The investigators made TCR beta cDNA from approximately 0.5 ug total RNA, using a constant-region primer. A slightly modified ARM-PCR protocol with three nested multiplex PCR rounds produced these TCR beta libraries. A C-beta reverse primer was combined with TRBV1-TRBV30 forward primers in the first two PCR rounds, and each round had around 11 cycles. TCRdb independently ran MiXCR on the multiplex PCR reads; one entry per CDR3 protein. Here the sample spans fewer than 40,000 distinct CDR3 sequences, roughly 77% being singletons.

Sequencing was done on a sample of liver tumor tissue from sampling region 3. Subset given: tumor region T3, left-lateral pole. The source is a woman younger than 45 with primary liver carcinoma and hepatitis B virus infection. The rearrangement links TRBV28 to TRBJ2-2; D might be TRBD2 (6 bases). CDR3 DNA sequence: TGTGCCAGCAGTTTGAGCTGGGGCGGGGAGCTGTGTTTT. It translates to CASSLSWGGELCF.